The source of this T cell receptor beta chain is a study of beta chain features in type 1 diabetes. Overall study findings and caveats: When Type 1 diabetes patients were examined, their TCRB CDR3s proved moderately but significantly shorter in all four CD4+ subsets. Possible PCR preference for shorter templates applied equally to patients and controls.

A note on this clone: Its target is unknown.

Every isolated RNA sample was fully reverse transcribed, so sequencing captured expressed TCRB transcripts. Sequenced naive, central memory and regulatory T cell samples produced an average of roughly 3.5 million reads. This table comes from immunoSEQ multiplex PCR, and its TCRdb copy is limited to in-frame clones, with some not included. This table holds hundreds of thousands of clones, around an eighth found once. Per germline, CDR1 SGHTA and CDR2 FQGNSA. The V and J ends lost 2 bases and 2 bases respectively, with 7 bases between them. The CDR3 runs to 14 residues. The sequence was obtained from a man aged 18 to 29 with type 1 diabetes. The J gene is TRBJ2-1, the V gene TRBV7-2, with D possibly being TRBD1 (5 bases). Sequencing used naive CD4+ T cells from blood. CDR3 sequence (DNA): TGTGCCAGCAGCTTACAGGGAACCTACAATGAGCAGTTCTTC. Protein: CASSLQGTYNEQFF.